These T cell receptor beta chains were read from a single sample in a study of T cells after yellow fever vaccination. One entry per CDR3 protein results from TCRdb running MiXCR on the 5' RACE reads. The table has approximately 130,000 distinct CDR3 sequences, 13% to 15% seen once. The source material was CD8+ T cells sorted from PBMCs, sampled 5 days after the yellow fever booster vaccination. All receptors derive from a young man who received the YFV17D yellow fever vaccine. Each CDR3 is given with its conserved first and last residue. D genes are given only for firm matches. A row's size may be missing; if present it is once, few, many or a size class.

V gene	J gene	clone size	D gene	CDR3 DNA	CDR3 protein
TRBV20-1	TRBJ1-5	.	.	TGCAGTGCTAGAGGTGCCGGATCGTTTAATCAGCCCCAGCATTTT	CSARGAGSFNQPQHF
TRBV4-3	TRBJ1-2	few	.	TGCGCCAGCAGCCAAGGGGCGGGGGAGTTTGGTGGCTACACCTTC	CASSQGAGEFGGYTF
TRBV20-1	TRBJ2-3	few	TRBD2	TGCAGTGCTGGACTAGCGGGGGCGAGAGATACGCAGTATTTT	CSAGLAGARDTQYF
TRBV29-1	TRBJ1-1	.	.	TGCAGCGTTATTCGACGTCCGAACACTGAAGCTTTCTTT	CSVIRRPNTEAFF
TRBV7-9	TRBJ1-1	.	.	TGTGCCAGCAGCCGGGTCGGCTTGCGGAACACTGAAGCTTTCTTT	CASSRVGLRNTEAFF
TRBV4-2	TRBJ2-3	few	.	TGTGCCAGCAGCCAAGAGGGCACTGGATACACAGATACGCAGTATTTT	CASSQEGTGYTDTQYF
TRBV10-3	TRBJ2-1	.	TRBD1	TGTGCCATCAGTGAGGACAGGGCGGGTGAGCAGTTCTTC	CAISEDRAGEQFF
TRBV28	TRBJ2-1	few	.	TGTGCCAGCAGACTAGAGACTTCCTACAATGAGCAGTTCTTC	CASRLETSYNEQFF
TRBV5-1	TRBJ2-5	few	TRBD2	TGCGCCAGCACCGCTAGCGGGGCGTACCAAGAGACCCAGTACTTC	CASTASGAYQETQYF
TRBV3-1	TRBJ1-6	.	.	TGTGCCAGTTGCGGGACGGATAATTCACCCCTCCACTTT	CASCGTDNSPLHF
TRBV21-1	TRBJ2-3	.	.	TGTGCCAGCAGCCCCCGGGACAGGGAGCCCCATACGCAGTATTTT	CASSPRDREPHTQYF
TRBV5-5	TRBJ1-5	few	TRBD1	TGTGCCAGCAGCCCCGGGACAGGCAGGCCTCAGCCCCAGCATTTT	CASSPGTGRPQPQHF
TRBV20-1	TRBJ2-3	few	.	TGCAGTGCTACCGTCAGGCTTCAACGGAGGGCTACGCAGTATTTT	CSATVRLQRRATQYF
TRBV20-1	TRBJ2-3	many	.	TGCAGTGCTAGAGATCTCCGGGGGCTCACAGATACGCAGTATTTT	CSARDLRGLTDTQYF
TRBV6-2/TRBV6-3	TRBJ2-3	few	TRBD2	TGTGCCAGCAGTACGCGGGAGACCCTAATTAGTACAGATACGCAGTATTTT	CASSTRETLISTDTQYF
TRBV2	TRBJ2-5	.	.	TGTGCCAGCAGTGGTACGGACCACCTCTACCAAGAGACCCAGTACTTC	CASSGTDHLYQETQYF
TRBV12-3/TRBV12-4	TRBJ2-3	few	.	TGTGCCAGCATCCCGGGACTCCCTCAAGATACGCAGTATTTT	CASIPGLPQDTQYF
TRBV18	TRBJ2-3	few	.	TGTGCCAGCTCACCATACTGGGTGACAGATACGCAGTATTTT	CASSPYWVTDTQYF
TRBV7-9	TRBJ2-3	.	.	TGTGCCAGCAGCTTGGTCCGGCAGTTAAGCACAGATACGCAGTATTTT	CASSLVRQLSTDTQYF
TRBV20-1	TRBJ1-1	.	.	TGCAGTGCTAGAGATTTAAGGGCTTATCGGGCTGAAGCTTTCTTT	CSARDLRAYRAEAFF
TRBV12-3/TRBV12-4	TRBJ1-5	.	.	TGTGCCAGCAGTTTAGGGCTTAGACAGCAGCCCCAGCATTTT	CASSLGLRQQPQHF
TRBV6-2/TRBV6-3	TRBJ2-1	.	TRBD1	TGTGCCAGCAGTTACGACAGGGACCCACTTAGCTCCTACAATGAGCAGTTCTTC	CASSYDRDPLSSYNEQFF
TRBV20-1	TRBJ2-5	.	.	TGCAGTGCTAGGGAGGGGCGAAAGACCCAGTACTTC	CSAREGRKTQYF
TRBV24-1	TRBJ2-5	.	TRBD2	TGTGCCACCAGTGGTCGGGGGGTCGACAAAGAGACCCAGTACTTC	CATSGRGVDKETQYF
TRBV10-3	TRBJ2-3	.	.	TGTGCCATCAGTGGGACTAGCACAGATACGCAGTATTTT	CAISGTSTDTQYF
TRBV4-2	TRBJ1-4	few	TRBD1	TGTGCCAGCAGCAACAGGGGGGAGGGTGAAAAACTGTTTTTT	CASSNRGEGEKLFF